This T cell receptor beta chain was identified in a study of monozygotic twins with inflammatory bowel disease. Study-level points and caveats: Patients got different immunosuppressive treatments, which may have made their repertoires more variable.

From germline, CDR1 is SGHRS and CDR2 YFSETQ. The CDR3 has 16 amino acids. Eight cDNA synthesis reactions were run for every sample. TCRdb re-called the 5' RACE reads and shows each CDR3 protein once, DNA omitted. The sample includes about 300,000 distinct CDR3 sequences. Notes on this clonotype: Its target is unknown.

Sequenced material: blood. This sequence joins TRBV5-1 and TRBJ2-1; TCRdb indicates TRBD1, and absent DNA this call remains unverified. The receptor was derived from a human donor with ulcerative colitis or Crohn's disease, or a healthy co-twin of an affected twin (not recorded which). Here the CDR3 reads CASSPTKPTGRNEQFF.